This T cell receptor beta chain was recovered during a study of cytomegalovirus exposure and HLA in healthy donors. Across the study: The approximately 120 million unique TCR beta sequences, from 150 million to 200 million T cells, were found by an earlier analysis. There were just under 400 genotyped donors. Of these, 81% fell in the genetic ancestry cluster associated with self-reported Caucasian donors.

V lost 4 bases and J lost 7; bases outside the gene matches: 9. Germline V gene data show CDR1 as SGHDT and CDR2 as YYEEEE. This CDR3 comprises 14 residues. The PCR had 60 Vbeta and 13 Jbeta primers. Assay used: immunoSEQ multiplex PCR; TCRdb lists only in-frame clones, some missing. The sample consists of approximately 79,000 clones, over 70% of them appearing once. Study-wide results and caveats: Near-uniform donor sequencing depth was presumed by presence/absence analyses.

Regarding this clone: The antigen is unknown.

Material for sequencing was PBMCs. The receptor comes from a man aged 40-49 years in good health and CMV-seropositive. The chain links TRBV5-6 to TRBJ1-2, with 8 bases matching TRBD1. The CDR3 reads CASSQGQGSGGYTF. CDR3 in DNA: TGTGCCAGCAGCCAAGGACAGGGTTCAGGTGGCTACACCTTC.